This T cell receptor (beta chain) was sequenced in a study of shared clonotypes between healthy human individuals. At a deep level, the assay was run. Using immunoSEQ multiplex PCR, the repertoire was profiled, and TCRdb retains in-frame clones only, with some absent. The repertoire holds over 850,000 clones, with around three quarters as singletons. CDR1 is MDHEN, CDR2 SYDVKM, per germline. V lost 5 bases to trimming and J lost 1 base, with 14 bases between them. This CDR3 is built from 15 residues. Sequencing used memory CD4+ T cells from PBMCs. Subset: CD45RA-negative fraction. The chain combines TRBV28 with TRBJ2-5; D tentatively reads TRBD1 or TRBD2 (5 bases each). The sequence was collected from a man younger than 35 in good health. Some clones in this sample may be carry-over from other donors' samples. The CDR3 DNA is TGTGCCAGCAGTATCGGTGGGGGAGCCCAAGAGACCCAGTACTTC. Protein sequence: CASSIGGGAQETQYF.